The source of this T cell receptor (beta chain) is a study of a mutant IDH1 vaccine in newly diagnosed glioma. Study-wide background: Patients arrived already treated with radiotherapy, temozolomide, or both, most having had both.

As to this clone: Its target is unknown.

The time point is: baseline, week 1 (first vaccination visit). The treatment here: pre-vaccination baseline after standard-of-care therapy. Each donor presented with a new WHO grade 3 or 4 astrocytoma that tested IDH1-mutant and showed ATRX loss. This CDR3 is 14 amino acids long. The junction had 15 bases not matched to a gene; V was cut back by 3 bases and J by 14 bases. Germline CDR1 reads GTSNPN; CDR2 reads SVGIG (reference sequence). Study results and limitations: Immune responses induced by the vaccine were seen in 93.3% of patients, spanning multiple MHC alleles. Pseudoprogression seemingly bore no relation to changes in top peripheral T cell clonotypes.

TCRdb's copy holds only in-frame clones and misses some; the assay was immunoSEQ multiplex PCR. The sample carries 75,000 to 100,000 clones, roughly 82% recorded once. This TCR derives from a man aged 40-50 years with glioma. Some clones in this sample may be carry-over from other donors' samples. The material sequenced was PBMCs, taken from a glioma patient treated with radiotherapy, temozolomide or both. The chain has TRBV30 and TRBJ1-4, with 7 bases aligning to TRBD1. The CDR3 DNA reads as TGTGCCTGGAGCCGGGAGCCTTCACAGGGGCGGCTGTTTTTT. It specifies CAWSREPSQGRLFF.